These 24 T cell receptor beta chains came from one sample sequenced in a study of identical twins. TCRdb recomputed calls from the 5' RACE reads with MiXCR, one row per CDR3 protein. The sample includes 310,000 or so distinct CDR3 sequences, approximately 8.5% of them seen just once. In addition, the sample was reused for a study of yellow fever vaccine responses in identical twins.

Sequencing was carried out using memory (CD45RO+) T cells sorted from blood. These receptors were obtained from a woman younger than 30 in good health.

Ten or more counts support this clonotype. This chain connects TRBV20-1 to TRBJ1-5, with 9 bases identical to TRBD1. With V trimmed by 6 bases and J by 4 bases, 7 bases remained unmatched. The germline V gene encodes CDR1 DFQATT and CDR2 SNEGSKA (reference sequence). The CDR3 runs 14 residues. CDR3 region: CSATLGTGNQPQHF. CDR3 in DNA: TGCAGTGCCACACTCGGGACAGGGAATCAGCCCCAGCATTTT.

The chain links TRBV5-6 to TRBJ2-7, with a weak D call TRBD1 (6 bases). Trimming stripped 0 bases from V and 1 base from J, with 11 bases between. CDR3 size: 15 residues. Germline-derived CDR1 and CDR2 are SGHDT and YYEEEE. The CDR3 bases are TGTGCCAGCAGCTTGGGGTTGACAGGTTCCTACGAGCAGTACTTC. Protein product: CASSLGLTGSYEQYF.

This clonotype was seen at least ten times. J is TRBJ2-2 and V is TRBV4-2; a possible D gene is TRBD2 (5 bases). Looked up from germline, CDR1 is LGHNA and CDR2 is YNFKEQ. The CDR3 covers 15 residues. The V end was cut by 8 bases, the J end by 0 bases, with 13 bases between. CDR3 sequence: CASGSTYANTGELFF. The CDR3 nucleotides are TGTGCCAGCGGGAGCACTTACGCGAACACCGGGGAGCTGTTTTTT.

This clonotype was recorded a few times. The CDR3 region is CASSLDGDSGNTIYF. Written as DNA, the CDR3 is TGCGCCAGCAGCTTGGACGGAGACTCTGGAAACACCATATATTTT. The V gene is TRBV5-1, the J gene TRBJ1-3; unclear D gene. The CDR3 covers 15 residues. CDR1 and CDR2 (germline): SGHRS, YFSETQ. Between the trimmed V and J ends, which lost 0 bases and 0 bases, there was a span of 7 bases.

The chain is built from TRBV3-1 and TRBJ1-4; no clear D gene. The CDR3 spans 14 residues. The germline V gene encodes CDR1 LGHDT and CDR2 YNNKEL (reference sequence). The V end was cut by 1 base, the J end by 10 bases, with 13 bases between. CDR3 in DNA: TGTGCCAGCAGCCAAGGGCACCAGGCGGGAAAACTGTTTTTT. Its protein product is CASSQGHQAGKLFF. The entire variable domain, with the rest obtained from reference TRBV3-1 and TRBJ1-4, is as follows: DTAVSQTPKYLVTQMGNDKSIKCEQNLGHDTMYWYKQDSKKFLKIMFSYNNKELIINETVPNRFSPKSPDKAHLNLHINSLELGDSAVYFCASSQGHQAGKLFFGSGTQLSVL.

This clonotype appeared a few times. The chain is built from TRBV6-5 and TRBJ1-6; D gene ambiguous. Trimming shortened V by 0 bases and J by 6 bases, and 12 bases separated the two germline ends. The germline V gene encodes CDR1 MNHEY and CDR2 SVGAGI. The CDR3 is made up of 16 amino acids. The CDR3 sequence: CASSYSERQLNSPLHF. CDR3 DNA sequence: TGTGCCAGCAGTTACTCTGAGCGGCAGCTTAATTCACCCCTCCACTTT.

This clonotype was seen more than once but under ten times. V usage is TRBV12-3 or TRBV12-4 and J usage is TRBJ1-5; D gene ambiguous. The V gene lost 1 base and the J gene lost 0 bases, with 7 bases spanning the gap. The CDR3 contains 15 residues. CDR3: CASSLGVHSNQPQHF. CDR3 sequence (DNA): TGTGCCAGCAGTTTAGGGGTCCATAGCAATCAGCCCCAGCATTTT.

This clonotype was counted ten times or more. The CDR3 reads CASSRGVAFF. CDR3 nucleotides: TGTGCCAGCAGTCGCGGAGTAGCTTTCTTT. The chain carries TRBV12-3 or TRBV12-4 and TRBJ1-1, with no clear D. The CDR3 contains 10 residues. The V and J ends lost 5 bases and 10 bases respectively, with 8 bases between them.

This clonotype was observed a handful of times. This chain links TRBV28 with TRBJ1-6, with D possibly TRBD1 on 5 matching bases. Germline lookup yields CDR1 MDHEN and CDR2 SYDVKM. Trimming stripped 2 bases from V and 0 bases from J, with 14 bases between. The CDR3 consists of 18 residues. This CDR3 reads CASSLAGGPSSYNSPLHF. DNA of the CDR3: TGTGCCAGCAGTTTAGCGGGGGGACCGAGCTCCTATAATTCACCCCTCCACTTT. The entire variable domain, with the rest obtained from reference TRBV28 and TRBJ1-6, is as follows: DVKVTQSSRYLVKRTGEKVFLECVQDMDHENMFWYRQDPGLGLRLIYFSYDVKMKEKGDIPEGYSVSREKKERFSLILESASTNQTSMYLCASSLAGGPSSYNSPLHFGNGTRLTVT.

This clonotype occurred a few times. The chain recombines TRBV12-3 or TRBV12-4 with TRBJ2-1; 13 bases align to TRBD2. V trimming: 6 bases; J trimming: 4 bases; junction bases outside the gene matches: 9. The CDR3 contains 17 residues. The CDR3 sequence: CASSTGLAGASYNEQFF. The DNA of the CDR3 is TGTGCCAGCAGCACAGGACTAGCGGGAGCGAGTTACAATGAGCAGTTCTTC.

V gene TRBV6-1 combines with J gene TRBJ2-1; TRBD2 matches at 8 bases. The junction had 16 bases not matched to a gene; V was cut back by 6 bases and J by 9 bases. The germline V gene encodes CDR1 MNHNS and CDR2 SASEGT. The CDR3 covers 16 residues. CDR3 in amino acids: CASRKAASGRTSEQFF. CDR3 coding DNA: TGTGCCAGCAGAAAGGCCGCTAGCGGGCGTACGTCTGAGCAGTTCTTC.

This clonotype was seen many times. The V and J genes are TRBV3-1 and TRBJ2-7, with D maybe TRBD2 (5 bases). This CDR3 region has 13 residues. The germline V and J ends were trimmed by 3 bases and 3 bases, with 9 bases remaining between them. CDR1 and CDR2 (germline): LGHDT, YNNKEL (reference sequence). CDR3 sequence (DNA): TGTGCCAGCAGCCATGGAGGAGGCTACGAGCAGTACGTC. It encodes CASSHGGGYEQYV.

The CDR3 here is CASSYTGTLNTGELFF. In nucleotides, the CDR3 is TGTGCCAGCAGCTATACCGGGACTCTGAACACCGGGGAGCTGTTTTTT. The chain carries TRBV5-6 and TRBJ2-2; perhaps TRBD2 as D (6 bases). V lost 3 bases and J 1 base, leaving 13 bases between the germline ends. Germline V gene lookup returns CDR1 SGHDT and CDR2 YYEEEE. This CDR3 spans 16 amino acids.

This clonotype was counted many times. The rearrangement uses TRBV5-6 and TRBJ1-2, with D unclear. CDR1 and CDR2 from the germline V gene are SGHDT and YYEEEE. The CDR3 length is 15 residues. V lost 2 bases to trimming and J lost 3 bases, with 14 bases between them. The CDR3 here is CASSFPVTGHYGYTF. The CDR3 DNA reads TGTGCCAGCAGCTTCCCGGTTACGGGTCACTATGGCTACACCTTC. The full variable domain, with the rest looked up from reference TRBV5-6 and TRBJ1-2, is DAGVTQSPTHLIKTRGQQVTLRCSPKSGHDTVSWYQQALGQGPQFIFQYYEEEERQRGNFPDRFSGHQFPNYSSELNVNALLLGDSALYLCASSFPVTGHYGYTFGSGTRLTVV.

This clonotype was counted between two and nine times. J is TRBJ2-1 and V is TRBV6-1; 9 positions match TRBD1. The V gene end was trimmed by 0 bases and the J gene end by 3 bases; junction bases not matched to a gene: 0. The CDR3 totals 15 residues. CDR1 and CDR2 from the germline V gene are MNHNS and SASEGT. The DNA of the CDR3 is TGTGCCAGCAGTGAAGCGACAGGGGGCTACAATGAGCAGTTCTTC. Amino acid sequence: CASSEATGGYNEQFF.

The chain links TRBV2 to TRBJ2-7; no reliable D call. This CDR3 has 13 residues. Looked up from germline, CDR1 is SNHLY and CDR2 is FYNNEI. V dropped 5 bases and J dropped 1 base, with 9 bases sitting between them. The chain's CDR3 is CASSSARSYEQYF. CDR3 nucleotide sequence: TGTGCCAGCAGTTCCGCCAGGTCCTACGAGCAGTACTTC.

This clonotype was observed many times. This chain uses TRBV7-2 with TRBJ2-5, with 10 bases matching TRBD2. This CDR3 region has 16 residues. V lost 3 bases and J lost 1; bases outside the gene matches: 5. Germline loops: CDR1 SGHTA, CDR2 FQGNSA. In DNA, the CDR3 is TGTGCCAGCAGCTTTGCGTCTAGCGGGGGCCAAGAGACCCAGTACTTC. Protein: CASSFASSGGQETQYF.

The V call is TRBV5-1, the J call TRBJ2-3; 8 positions match TRBD1. V shed 4 bases, J shed 1 base, and the junction held 5 bases outside the gene matches. The germline gives CDR1 SGHRS, CDR2 YFSETQ. The CDR3 sequence is 15 residues long. The CDR3 nucleotides read TGCGCCAGCAGCGGACCGGGACAGGGCACAGATACGCAGTATTTT. Its translation is CASSGPGQGTDTQYF.

Many counts were recorded for this clonotype. The chain uses TRBV12-3 or TRBV12-4 and TRBJ1-2; D remains ambiguous. This CDR3 contains 13 residues. The V end was cut by 3 bases, the J end by 2 bases, with 7 bases between. This chain's CDR3 is CASSFLTNYGYTF. CDR3 nucleotides: TGTGCCAGCAGTTTTCTAACCAACTATGGCTACACCTTC.

At least ten counts were recorded for this clonotype. V usage is TRBV6-4 and J usage is TRBJ2-6; D uncertain. CDR1 is MRHNA, CDR2 SNTAGT, per germline. The CDR3 covers 14 residues. Trimming left V 3 bases short and J 2 bases short, with 5 bases between. CDR3 DNA sequence: TGTGCCAGCAGTGAAAGGGCTGGGGCCAACGTCCTGACTTTC. It encodes CASSERAGANVLTF.

The table lists this clonotype with many counts. The CDR3 protein is CSARPVRENTEAFF. CDR3 nucleotide sequence: TGCAGTGCTAGACCCGTGCGGGAGAACACTGAAGCTTTCTTT. V is TRBV20-1 and J is TRBJ1-1; D not resolved. This CDR3 comprises 14 residues. The germline gives CDR1 DFQATT, CDR2 SNEGSKA (reference sequence). The V and J ends lost 2 bases and 1 base respectively, with 11 bases between them.

This clonotype has more than one count but fewer than ten. The chain joins TRBV6-1 to TRBJ1-5, with no clear D. From germline, CDR1 is MNHNS and CDR2 SASEGT. Trimming shortened V by 8 bases and J by 4 bases, and 15 bases separated the two germline ends. The CDR3 spans 14 residues. The CDR3 loop is CASGWQTDNQPQHF. The CDR3 DNA sequence: TGTGCCAGCGGGTGGCAGACCGATAATCAGCCCCAGCATTTT.

This clonotype was detected a few times. V is TRBV4-1 and J is TRBJ2-5; possible D gene TRBD2, 5 bases. This CDR3 contains 13 residues. The V end lost 3 bases, the J end lost 5 bases, and 10 bases lay between the germline ends. Looked up from germline, CDR1 is MGHRA and CDR2 is YSYEKL. The CDR3 sequence: CASSHGLPETQYF. The CDR3 DNA follows: TGCGCCAGCAGCCATGGACTGCCTGAGACCCAGTACTTC.

This clonotype is a singleton in its sample. It may be a read error: a sequence one base away is much more abundant. The chain employs TRBV11-2 and TRBJ2-6; 10 nucleotides match TRBD1. The CDR3 is made up of 18 amino acids. From germline, CDR1 is SGHAT and CDR2 FQNNGV. With 5 bases clipped from V and 0 bases from J, the junction kept 7 bases outside the gene matches. As DNA, the CDR3 is TGTGCCAGCAGCCAAAGACAGGGGGCAAACTCTGGGGCCAACGTCCTGACTTTC. Amino acid sequence: CASSQRQGANSGANVLTF.